Presented here are 22 T cell receptor beta chains from one specimen sequenced in a study of blood T cells in healthy people across ages. Through a sample-barcoded 5' primer and a J-beta primer mix, a second PCR was run for 7 to 11 cycles. TCRdb independently ran MiXCR on the 5' RACE reads; one entry per CDR3 protein. The sample contains roughly 640,000 distinct CDR3 sequences, approximately 30% of which appear only once. Sample: blood. These receptors all come from a woman aged 80 or over in good health.

The V call is TRBV7-3, the J call TRBJ1-1, with D maybe TRBD1 (5 bases). CDR3 length: 14 amino acids. Per the germline V gene, CDR1 is SGHTA and CDR2 is FQGTGA. V was shortened by 2 bases and J by 4 bases, with 11 bases between the two germline ends. In DNA form, the CDR3 reads TGTGCCAGCAGCTTAGACGGGGGTGCCACTGAAGCTTTCTTT. Translation gives CASSLDGGATEAFF.

This chain connects TRBV28 to TRBJ2-7, with a tentative D call TRBD1 (5 bases). CDR1 MDHEN and CDR2 SYDVKM come from the germline V gene. V gave up 5 bases and J gave up 6 bases, with 20 bases separating them. This CDR3 is built from 15 residues. DNA of the CDR3: TGTGCCAGCAGTCCTGACAGTGTTATTACTACCGAGCAGTACTTC. Translated, it gives CASSPDSVITTEQYF.

In its sample, this clonotype was seen many times. This rearrangement joins TRBV5-1 to TRBJ2-1; D remains ambiguous. Germline lookup yields CDR1 SGHRS and CDR2 YFSETQ. Deletions cut 0 bases from V and 1 base from J, with 8 bases between. The CDR3 length is 15 residues. The CDR3 loop reads CASSLDRPSYNEQFF. DNA for the CDR3: TGCGCCAGCAGCTTGGACAGACCTTCCTACAATGAGCAGTTCTTC.

Many counts were recorded for this clonotype. A read error may be the cause here, since a much bigger clone is one base away. V gene TRBV7-2 combines with J gene TRBJ1-6; maybe TRBD1 (5 bases). Between the trimmed V and J ends, which lost 4 bases and 18 bases, there was a span of 22 bases. The V gene's germline CDR1 is SGHTA and CDR2 FQGNSA. The CDR3 has 14 amino acids. The CDR3 sequence is CASSYVGGVTTPHF. CDR3 nucleotide sequence: TGTGCCAGCAGCTATGTCGGGGGGGTCACAACCCCCCACTTT.

This clonotype was seen ten or more times. The chain uses TRBV6-2 or TRBV6-3 and TRBJ1-5, with 9 bases aligning to TRBD1. Germline trimming cut 5 bases from V and 7 bases from J; bases unmatched to any gene: 12. The CDR3 sequence is 16 residues long. Germline loops: CDR1 MNHEY, CDR2 SVGEGT. This CDR3 reads CASSVLQGAIGQPQHF. The CDR3 bases are TGTGCCAGCAGTGTCTTACAGGGGGCTATCGGACAGCCCCAGCATTTT.

At least ten counts were recorded for this clonotype. The chain uses TRBV6-2 or TRBV6-3 and TRBJ1-2; D call uncertain. V lost 4 bases to trimming and J lost 4 bases, with 25 bases between them. The V gene's germline CDR1 is MNHEY and CDR2 SVGEGT. This CDR3 has 18 amino acids. The CDR3 sequence is CASSSSLNPAPRSYGYTF. The DNA of the CDR3 is TGTGCCAGCAGTTCTTCCCTAAACCCGGCTCCCCGCAGCTATGGCTACACCTTC.

This clonotype was counted many times. The rearrangement links TRBV2 to TRBJ2-1; TRBD2 aligns across 7 bases. Germline CDR1 SNHLY, CDR2 FYNNEI. Trimming cost V 7 bases and J 8 bases; bases outside gene matches: 8. The length of the CDR3 is 13 residues. As DNA, the CDR3 is TGTGCCAGCAACCCAGCGGGGTTAGATGAGCAGTTCTTC. Translating it yields CASNPAGLDEQFF. Drawing the rest from reference TRBV2 and TRBJ2-1, the complete variable domain is EPEVTQTPSHQVTQMGQEVILRCVPISNHLYFYWYRQILGQKVEFLVSFYNNEISEKSEIFDDQFSVERPDGSNFTLKIRSTKLEDSAMYFCASNPAGLDEQFFGPGTRLTVL.

At least ten counts were recorded for this clonotype. The V and J genes are TRBV4-1 and TRBJ2-5; unclear D gene. This CDR3 has 15 residues. Germline CDR1 and CDR2: MGHRA and YSYEKL. The V end was cut by 2 bases, the J end by 4 bases, with 14 bases between. The CDR3 reads CASSQPGLRRETQYF. As DNA, the CDR3 is TGCGCCAGCAGCCAACCGGGCCTGAGACGAGAGACCCAGTACTTC.

The table lists this clonotype with a few counts. Being one base from a much bigger clone, this may be a read error. The rearrangement links TRBV7-2 to TRBJ2-7; D uncertain. The ends were cut back, 0 bases at V and 7 bases at J, with 7 bases in the middle. The germline CDR1 and CDR2 sequences are SGHTA and FQGNSA. This CDR3 is 12 amino acids long. CDR3 region: CASSLARNEQYF. CDR3 DNA sequence: TGTGCCAGCAGCTTAGCCAGGAATGAGCAGTACTTC. The whole variable domain, filled in from reference TRBV7-2 and TRBJ2-7, reads GAGVSQSPSNKVTEKGKDVELRCDPISGHTALYWYRQSLGQGLEFLIYFQGNSAPDKSGLPSDRFSAERTGGSVSTLTIQRTQQEDSAVYLCASSLARNEQYFGPGTRLTVT.

This clonotype was seen only a few times. The chain links TRBV7-2 to TRBJ1-3; 7 bases fit TRBD1. Germline CDR1 and CDR2: SGHTA and FQGNSA. CDR3 length: 15 residues. V lost 2 bases, J lost 6 bases, and 7 bases stayed unmatched. The CDR3 protein is CASSLMGQGVNTIYF. The CDR3 bases are TGTGCCAGCAGCTTAATGGGGCAGGGGGTAAACACCATATATTTT.

This chain joins TRBV28 and TRBJ2-2; 8 positions match TRBD1. Looked up from germline, CDR1 is MDHEN and CDR2 is SYDVKM. This CDR3 is built from 16 residues. J gave up 4 bases and V 5 bases, and 9 bases lay outside the gene matches. The CDR3, as DNA: TGTGCCAGCAGTCCCCTCGACAGGGGCGGCACCGGGGAGCTGTTTTTT. It encodes CASSPLDRGGTGELFF.

In the case of this clonotype: A read error may be the cause here, since a much bigger clone is one base away. This chain joins TRBV7-9 and TRBJ2-3; 12 positions agree with TRBD2. The CDR3 length is 14 residues. Per the germline V gene, CDR1 is SEHNR and CDR2 is FQNEAQ (reference sequence). The CDR3 DNA is TGTGCCGGCAGCTTGACTAGCGGGGGAGATACGCAGTATTTT. Protein: CAGSLTSGGDTQYF.

This clonotype was detected many times. The genes are TRBV30 and TRBJ2-3; a weak D match, TRBD1 (6 bases). Germline CDR1 reads GTSNPN; CDR2 reads SVGIG (reference sequence). CDR3 length: 17 residues. Deletions cut 1 base from V and 2 bases from J, with 19 bases between. The CDR3: CAWSETPGGFPTDTQYF. The CDR3 nucleotides are TGTGCCTGGAGTGAAACCCCTGGGGGCTTCCCCACAGATACGCAGTATTTT.

For this clonotype: Just one base apart from a much larger clone, this may be a read error. This chain connects TRBV6-6 to TRBJ1-6, with D maybe TRBD1 (6 bases). Germline V gene sequence: CDR1 MNHNY, CDR2 SVGAGI (reference sequence). This CDR3 is built from 15 residues. The ends were cut back, 2 bases at V and 8 bases at J, with 13 bases in the middle. CDR3 region: CASSYGQGNDSPLHF. In DNA, the CDR3 is TGTGCCAGCAGTTACGGCCAGGGGAACGATTCACCCCTCCACTTT.

On this clonotype itself: A much larger clonotype is one base distant, so this may be a read error. The CDR3 reads CASSLSTGSNNEQYF. CDR3 in DNA: TGTGCCAGCAGCTTAAGTACAGGAAGCAACAATGAGCAGTACTTC. The chain carries TRBV7-6 and TRBJ2-7, with D perhaps TRBD1 (5 bases). Germline loops: CDR1 SGHVS, CDR2 FNYEAQ. V shed 2 bases and J shed 7 bases, with 18 bases lying between them. The CDR3 length is 15 residues.

This clonotype was counted many times. The V gene is TRBV20-1, the J gene TRBJ2-5, with 11 bases identical to TRBD2. Per germline, CDR1 DFQATT and CDR2 SNEGSKA (reference sequence). The CDR3 spans 17 residues. J gave up 1 base and V 0 bases, and 7 bases lay outside the gene matches. DNA for the CDR3: TGCAGTGCTAGAGATGCGCTAGCGGGGGGTTTCCAAGAGACCCAGTACTTC. This translates into CSARDALAGGFQETQYF.

This clonotype was seen a few times. The chain employs TRBV24-1 and TRBJ1-2; no definite D call. The CDR3 covers 13 residues. Germline CDR1 KGHDR, CDR2 SFDVKD. Trimming pared 4 bases from V and 8 bases from J, leaving 13 bases between. The CDR3 DNA is TGTGCCACCAGTGACCGGAGGACGCAAGGCTACACCTTC. It yields the protein CATSDRRTQGYTF.

For this clonotype: This clone may be a read error of a much larger clone one base away. The V call is TRBV10-3, the J call TRBJ1-2; tentative D call: TRBD1 (5 bases). With 2 bases removed from V and 7 bases from J, the gap between germline ends came to 14 bases. The CDR3 runs to 14 residues. The germline CDR1 and CDR2 sequences are ENHRY and SYGVKD. DNA of the CDR3: TGTGCCATCAGTGAGATCCGGGGGGTAGGTGGCTACACCTTC. Protein product: CAISEIRGVGGYTF.

As regards this clonotype: One base away lies a much larger clone, so this may be a sequencing read error. The genes are TRBV4-2 and TRBJ2-3, with D uncertain. The V and J ends lost 2 bases and 2 bases respectively, with 14 bases between them. This CDR3 has 16 amino acids. Germline V lookup: CDR1 LGHNA, CDR2 YNFKEQ. This chain's CDR3 is CASSQPPELHTDTQYF. In DNA form, the CDR3 reads TGTGCCAGCAGCCAACCTCCGGAACTTCACACAGATACGCAGTATTTT.

This clonotype was counted ten times or more. V is TRBV7-2 and J is TRBJ1-2; D remains ambiguous. Germline V CDR1 and CDR2: SGHTA, FQGNSA. The CDR3 sequence is 12 residues long. The ends were cut back, 2 bases at V and 8 bases at J, with 9 bases in the middle. In DNA form, the CDR3 reads TGTGCCAGCAGCTTAAGGGTGGGAGGCTACACCTTC. Its translation: CASSLRVGGYTF.

The chain's CDR3 is CSALPVLAGGRNEQFF. The CDR3 bases are TGCAGTGCCCTCCCTGTGTTAGCGGGAGGACGGAATGAGCAGTTCTTC. This sequence joins TRBV20-1 and TRBJ2-1; 10 bases agree with TRBD2. The V gene's germline CDR1 is DFQATT and CDR2 SNEGSKA (reference sequence). This CDR3 contains 16 residues. V was pared by 6 bases and J by 7 bases, with 15 bases of the junction left unmatched.

With regard to this clonotype: Its ends do not fully match the called genes, so a read error is possible. The chain combines TRBV7-7 with TRBJ2-7, with TRBD1 identical over 8 bases. Germline assignment: CDR1 SSHAT and CDR2 FNYEAQ (reference sequence). The CDR3 sequence is 13 residues long. CDR3 sequence reads: CASSIRTGSEQYF. DNA for the CDR3: TGTGCTAGCAGCATTCGGACAGGGAGCGAGCAGTACTTC.